This TCR beta chain derives from a study of T cells expressing NK-cell markers. Study-level information: Sorted CD3+CD56+NKG2C+, CD3+CD56+NKG2C- and CD3+CD56-NKG2C+ T cells supplied TCR beta repertoires.

The length of the CDR3 is 16 residues. The V gene's germline CDR1 is MGHRA and CDR2 YSYEKL. Concerning this clonotype: Its antigen is undetermined.

TCRdb re-called the 5' RACE reads; one entry per CDR3 protein, DNA not given. This sample contains about 150,000 distinct CDR3 sequences. Overall study results and limits: Leadership of the CD3+CD56-NKG2C+ fraction also belonged to these clonotypes in several donors.

The sequence derives from a woman in her forties or fifties in good health. The rearrangement uses TRBV4-1 and TRBJ2-7; the D call from TCRdb, TRBD2, cannot be confirmed without DNA. Sequenced input: blood T cells: a sorted CD56 or NKG2C T cell subset, CD4+ or CD8+ T cells, or bulk PBMC T cells (not recorded which). CDR3 region: CASSQDLAGRSYEQYF.